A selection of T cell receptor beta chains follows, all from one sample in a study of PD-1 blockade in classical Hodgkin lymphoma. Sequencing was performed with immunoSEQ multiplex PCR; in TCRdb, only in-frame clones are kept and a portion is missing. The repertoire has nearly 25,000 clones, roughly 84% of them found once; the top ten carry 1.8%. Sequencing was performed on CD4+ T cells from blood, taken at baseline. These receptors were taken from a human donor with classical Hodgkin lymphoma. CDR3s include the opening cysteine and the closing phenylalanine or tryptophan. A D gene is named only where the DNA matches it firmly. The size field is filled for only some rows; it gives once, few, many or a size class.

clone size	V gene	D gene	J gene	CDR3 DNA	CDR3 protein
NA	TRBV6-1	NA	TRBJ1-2	TGTGCCAGCAGTGAAGGCCTACCTAACTATGGCTACACCTTC	CASSEGLPNYGYTF
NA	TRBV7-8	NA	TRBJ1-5	TGTGCCAGCAGCTTAGCCCCGTGGGGCAATCAGCCCCAGCATTTT	CASSLAPWGNQPQHF
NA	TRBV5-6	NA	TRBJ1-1	TGTGCCAGCAGCAGATCCCCGGACACTGAAGCTTTCTTT	CASSRSPDTEAFF
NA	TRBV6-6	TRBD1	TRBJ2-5	TGTGCCAGCAGTTACTCGGGGACAGCTAAAGAGACCCAGTACTTC	CASSYSGTAKETQYF
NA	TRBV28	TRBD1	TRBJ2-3	TGTGCCAGCAGTATCCGGACAGGGCGCACAGATACGCAGTATTTT	CASSIRTGRTDTQYF
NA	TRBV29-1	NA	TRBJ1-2	TGCAGCGTTCGTGGACAGCTCTATGGCTACACCTTC	CSVRGQLYGYTF
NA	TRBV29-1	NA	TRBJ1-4	TGCAGCGTTGAAGATCCGACTGGTACACGTGAAAAACTGTTTTTT	CSVEDPTGTREKLFF
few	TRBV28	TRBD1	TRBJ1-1	TGTGCCAGCAGACAGGGGGCGAATTTGCAGAACACTGAAGCTTTCTTT	CASRQGANLQNTEAFF
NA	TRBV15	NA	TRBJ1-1	TGTGCCACCAGCAGAGTTCACGGGATCGCGAACACTGAAGCTTTCTTT	CATSRVHGIANTEAFF
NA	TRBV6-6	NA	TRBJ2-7	TGTGCCAGCGCAGTCAGCACTACTTACGAGCAGTACTTC	CASAVSTTYEQYF
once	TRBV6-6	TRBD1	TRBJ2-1	TGTGCCAGCAGTTACTCGACGGGACAGTCTGGGGATGAGCAGTTCTTC	CASSYSTGQSGDEQFF
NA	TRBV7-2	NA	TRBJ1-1	TGTGCCAGCAGCTCCGGACAGCTCACTGAAGCTTTCTTT	CASSSGQLTEAFF
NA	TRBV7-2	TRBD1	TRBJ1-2	TGTGCCAGCAGCTTAGACCAGGGGGGCTATGGCTACACCTTC	CASSLDQGGYGYTF
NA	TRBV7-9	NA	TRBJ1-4	TGTGCCAGCAGCCTAGCCCTGACAGCCTCAAATGAAAAACTGTTTTTT	CASSLALTASNEKLFF
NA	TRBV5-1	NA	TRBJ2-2	TGCGCCAGCAGCCCGGGACATGGTGACACCGGGGAGCTGTTTTTT	CASSPGHGDTGELFF
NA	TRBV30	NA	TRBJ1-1	TGTGCCTGTGAAGCACGGACCCACCCGAAGGACACTGAAGCTTTCTTT	CACEARTHPKDTEAFF
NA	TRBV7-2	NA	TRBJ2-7	TGTGCCAGCAGACAGGACGCAGCCTACGAGCAGTACTTC	CASRQDAAYEQYF